The clone carrying this T cell receptor beta chain was detected a few times. V was shortened by 4 bases and J by 2 bases, with 9 bases between the two germline ends. The CDR3 loop spans 14 amino acids. Germline CDR1 and CDR2: LGHDT and YNNKEL (reference sequence). Profiling relied on immunoSEQ multiplex PCR, and the TCRdb table lists in-frame clones only, not all of them. The sample records some 120,000 clones, more than 75% being singletons. This record belongs to a study of blood T cell repertoires in COVID-19. Study at large: PBMCs, B-cell-depleted T cells, or T cells provided the cDNA or gDNA that made up the material.

V and J are TRBV3-1 (or the pseudogene TRBV3-2) and TRBJ1-5; weak D call: TRBD1 (5 bases). This TCR was sampled from a man aged 50 or older with acute or convalescent COVID-19. The specimen sequenced was peripheral blood. The CDR3 bases are TGTGCCAGCAGCCGGTCCAGGGGCAATCAGCCCCAGCATTTT. It translates to CASSRSRGNQPQHF.